One T cell receptor beta chain is described in this entry. This sample is part of a study of STAT5B mutations in CD4+ large granular lymphocyte leukemia. Deletions cut 5 bases from V and 3 bases from J, with 13 bases between. Germline V gene sequence: CDR1 SGHTA, CDR2 FQGNSA. The CDR3 contains 14 residues. This table comes from immunoSEQ multiplex PCR, and its TCRdb copy is limited to in-frame clones, with some not included. The sample includes some 23,000 clones, around three quarters of them seen just once. The clonotype originates from a human donor in good health. The sample taken for sequencing was CD4+ T cells from blood buffy coats. The V gene is TRBV7-2, the J gene TRBJ1-1; tentative D call: TRBD1 (5 bases). This chain's CDR3 is CASSPGPQDTEAFF. CDR3 DNA sequence: TGTGCCAGCAGCCCGGGGCCCCAGGACACTGAAGCTTTCTTT.